A single sample is the source of the 2 T cell receptor beta chains below, sequenced in a study of PD-1 blockade in mismatch repair-deficient tumors. Here immunoSEQ multiplex PCR was the method, and the copy in TCRdb shows in-frame clones only, minus some. Of 100,000 to 150,000 clones in the sample, about 86% are singletons; the top ten hold approximately 12%. The material sequenced was peripheral blood, taken 44 weeks after starting pembrolizumab. The receptors originated from an adult with mismatch repair-deficient cancer.

V and J are TRBV30 and TRBJ1-5, with 8 bases lining up with TRBD1. Germline CDR1 is GTSNPN and CDR2 is SVGIG (reference sequence). CDR3 length: 13 residues. V lost 4 bases to trimming and J lost 4 bases; unmatched junction nucleotides: 3. The CDR3 loop is CAWNRGANQPQHF. The CDR3 DNA is TGTGCCTGGAACAGGGGGGCAAATCAGCCCCAGCATTTT.

The chain uses TRBV5-4 and TRBJ2-1; 10 nucleotides align to TRBD1. Germline V lookup: CDR1 SGHNT, CDR2 YYREEE (reference sequence). V lost 0 bases and J lost 2; bases outside the gene matches: 2. This CDR3 region has 16 residues. The CDR3 sequence is CASSLGGTGAYNEQFF. In nucleotides, the CDR3 is TGTGCCAGCAGCTTGGGCGGGACAGGGGCCTACAATGAGCAGTTCTTC.